These 29 T cell receptor beta chains share one sample of origin, sequenced in a study of Graves' ophthalmopathy and Graves' hyperthyroidism. Transcripts of RNA were the source for amplifying TCR beta CDR3 regions. First-round RT-PCR used HTBI primers; second-round multiplex PCR followed. TCRdb analysed the multiplex PCR reads with MiXCR anew, one entry per CDR3 protein. The profile shows 620,000 or so distinct CDR3 sequences, 22% of them singletons. Sequenced material: peripheral blood. Every receptor here comes from a woman under 30 with stable Graves' hyperthyroidism. Some clones in this sample may be carry-over from other donors' samples.

The V gene is TRBV6-1, the J gene TRBJ2-5; possibly TRBD2 for D (6 bases). V lost 11 bases and J lost 5, with 18 bases in between. There are 13 residues in the CDR3. The germline V gene encodes CDR1 MNHNS and CDR2 SASEGT. The CDR3 region has the DNA TGTGCCGTCGGGAGTGGGAGTTGGGAGACCCAGTACTTC. Protein product: CAVGSGSWETQYF.

CDR3 protein: CASSLHPLGQNSPLHF. DNA for the CDR3: TGTGCCAGCAGTCTCCATCCTTTGGGACAGAATTCACCCCTCCACTTT. This sequence joins TRBV6-1 and TRBJ1-6, with 7 positions matching TRBD1. This CDR3 comprises 16 residues. V dropped 5 bases and J dropped 7; count of bases not matched to a gene: 11. CDR1 is MNHNS, CDR2 SASEGT, per germline.

This clonotype occurred a few times. This chain links TRBV29-1 with TRBJ1-1, with 7 bases identical to TRBD1. This CDR3 region has 13 residues. The V segment lost 5 bases and the J segment 5 bases; nucleotides outside the gene matches: 8. CDR1 is SQVTM and CDR2 is ANQGSEA in the germline V gene. As DNA, the CDR3 is TGCAGCGTTATAAGGGGGCTAGGGACTGAAGCTTTCTTT. Translated, it gives CSVIRGLGTEAFF.

This clonotype occurred many times. The chain couples TRBV18 to TRBJ2-7; 7 nucleotides match TRBD2. CDR3 length equals 14 residues. J gave up 3 bases and V 3 bases, and 5 bases lay outside the gene matches. In germline, CDR1 is KGHSH, CDR2 LQKENI. The CDR3 DNA sequence: TGTGCCAGCTCACCCGGCGGGACTATCTACGAGCAGTACTTC. Translating it yields CASSPGGTIYEQYF.

The chain employs TRBV2 and TRBJ2-5; perhaps TRBD2 as D (6 bases). CDR1 is SNHLY, CDR2 FYNNEI, per germline. V gave up 6 bases and J gave up 4 bases, with 18 bases separating them. The CDR3 loop spans 15 amino acids. CDR3 bases: TGTGCCAGCAGCTCACCGGGGGAGATCCGAGAGACCCAGTACTTC. Protein: CASSSPGEIRETQYF.

This clonotype appeared many times. CDR3 region: CASSLVGGESSPLHF. CDR3 DNA sequence: TGTGCCAGCAGTTTAGTAGGCGGTGAAAGTTCACCCCTCCACTTT. The chain combines TRBV12-3 or TRBV12-4 with TRBJ1-6, with D hard to call. The CDR3 consists of 15 residues. V was cut by 1 base and J by 9 bases, with 13 bases left in between.

The V call is TRBV9, the J call TRBJ2-7; 7 nucleotides agree with TRBD1. CDR3 length equals 14 residues. The J segment lost 3 bases and the V segment lost 3 bases, leaving 6 bases of the junction unmatched. CDR1 and CDR2 (germline): SGDLS, YYNGEE. The CDR3 reads CASSEGQSYYEQYF. In DNA form, the CDR3 reads TGTGCCAGCAGCGAGGGACAGAGTTACTACGAGCAGTACTTC.

This clonotype showed up many times. The chain employs TRBV2 and TRBJ2-5; no firm D call. Germline loops: CDR1 SNHLY, CDR2 FYNNEI. Trimming cost V 5 bases and J 4 bases, with 8 bases left between them. This CDR3 contains 12 residues. CDR3 sequence (DNA): TGTGCCAGCAGTCCATATAGAGAGACCCAGTACTTC. Its protein product is CASSPYRETQYF.

This chain links TRBV5-1 with TRBJ2-5; no clear D. The CDR3 runs to 14 residues. Germline CDR1 reads SGHRS; CDR2 reads YFSETQ. The V end lost 2 bases, the J end lost 5 bases, and 13 bases lay between the germline ends. In nucleotides, the CDR3 is TGCGCCAGCAGCTTCTTCAAGGGTTCGGAGACCCAGTACTTC. Its protein is CASSFFKGSETQYF. Supplemented by reference TRBV5-1 and TRBJ2-5, the full variable domain reads KAGVTQTPRYLIKTRGQQVTLSCSPISGHRSVSWYQQTPGQGLQFLFEYFSETQRNKGNFPGRFSGRQFSNSRSEMNVSTLELGDSALYLCASSFFKGSETQYFGPGTRLLVL.

The chain has TRBV19 and TRBJ1-5, with D unresolved. Germline lookup yields CDR1 LNHDA and CDR2 SQIVND (reference sequence). This CDR3 spans 12 amino acids. V lost 4 bases to trimming and J lost 9 bases, with 10 bases between them. In DNA, the CDR3 is TGTGCCAGTAGTACCGGACGGCCGCCCCAGCATTTT. Translation gives CASSTGRPPQHF.

This clonotype was recorded at least ten times. The rearrangement links TRBV20-1 to TRBJ1-5; TRBD1 matches 7 bases. This CDR3 spans 15 amino acids. From germline, CDR1 is DFQATT and CDR2 SNEGSKA (reference sequence). V lost 6 bases, J lost 0 bases, and 8 bases stayed unmatched. CDR3: CSARDRKYSNQPQHF. The CDR3 nucleotides are TGCAGTGCAAGGGACAGAAAGTATAGCAATCAGCCCCAGCATTTT.

This clonotype was counted at least ten times. The V and J genes are TRBV30 and TRBJ1-3, with 9 bases matching TRBD1. The CDR3 contains 15 residues. Germline CDR1 reads GTSNPN; CDR2 reads SVGIG (reference sequence). Trimming at V came to 5 bases and at J to 4 bases, leaving 9 bases not matched to a gene. The CDR3 sequence is CAWGQGSSPGNTIYF. CDR3 DNA: TGTGCCTGGGGACAGGGGTCGTCACCCGGAAACACCATATATTTT.

There are a few counts of this clonotype. The chain uses TRBV7-9 and TRBJ2-2; TRBD2 matches 7 bases. The J segment lost 6 bases and the V segment lost 5 bases, leaving 3 bases of the junction unmatched. Looked up from germline, CDR1 is SEHNR and CDR2 is FQNEAQ (reference sequence). There are 13 residues in the CDR3. DNA of the CDR3: TGTGCCAGCAGCCAGGCGGGGGCCGGGGAGCTGTTTTTT. Protein: CASSQAGAGELFF.

This clonotype was recorded at least ten times. The gene calls are TRBV6-5 and TRBJ2-2; the match to TRBD1 covers 7 bases. Trimming took 0 bases from V and 2 from J; bases not matched to a gene: 6. The length of the CDR3 is 17 residues. Germline assignment: CDR1 MNHEY and CDR2 SVGAGI. The DNA of the CDR3 is TGTGCCAGCAGTTACTCACAGGGGCCCCCAAACACCGGGGAGCTGTTTTTT. Its protein product is CASSYSQGPPNTGELFF.

At least ten counts were recorded for this clonotype. The chain carries TRBV20-1 and TRBJ1-3; D uncertain. CDR1 is DFQATT and CDR2 is SNEGSKA in the germline V gene (reference sequence). Trimming stripped 3 bases from V and 3 bases from J, with 18 bases between. The CDR3 length is 16 residues. CDR3 sequence reads: CSASSPRTSGGNTIYF. The CDR3 DNA follows: TGCAGTGCTAGTTCCCCCCGGACGTCTGGTGGAAACACCATATATTTT.

This sequence joins TRBV11-2 and TRBJ2-1; 9 nucleotides align to TRBD2. J gave up 9 bases and V 5 bases, and 8 bases lay outside the gene matches. This CDR3 contains 14 residues. In germline, CDR1 is SGHAT, CDR2 FQNNGV. The CDR3 is CASSPWREGLEQFF. CDR3 coding DNA: TGTGCCAGCAGCCCATGGCGGGAGGGTCTTGAGCAGTTCTTC.

This chain links TRBV6-2 or TRBV6-3 with TRBJ2-7, with a weak D call TRBD2 (6 bases). Germline lookup yields CDR1 MNHEY and CDR2 SVGEGT. This CDR3 comprises 12 residues. The V gene lost 8 bases and the J gene lost 6 bases, with 14 bases spanning the gap. CDR3 bases: TGTGCCAGCCGGGACTCCTTCGCCGAGCAGTACTTC. It encodes CASRDSFAEQYF.

Ten or more counts support this clonotype. The chain links TRBV30 to TRBJ1-2; 7 bases fit TRBD1. This CDR3 is built from 12 residues. Trimming at V came to 7 bases and at J to 5 bases, leaving 7 bases not matched to a gene. Per germline, CDR1 GTSNPN and CDR2 SVGIG (reference sequence). This CDR3 is CAFGTDPYGYTF. CDR3 coding DNA: TGTGCCTTCGGGACAGACCCTTATGGCTACACCTTC. The variable domain in full, with the rest retrieved from reference TRBV30 and TRBJ1-2, is SQTIHQWPATLVQPVGSPLSLECTVEGTSNPNLYWYRQAAGRGLQLLFYSVGIGQISSEVPQNLSASRPQDRQFILSSKKLLLSDSGFYLCAFGTDPYGYTFGSGTRLTVV.

This clonotype was counted ten times or more. The V gene is TRBV6-1, the J gene TRBJ2-5; a weak D match, TRBD2 (5 bases). The V gene's germline CDR1 is MNHNS and CDR2 SASEGT. Trimming stripped 6 bases from V and 5 bases from J, with 19 bases between. The CDR3 contains 15 residues. CDR3 sequence: CASRLDYIWEETQYF. The CDR3 DNA sequence: TGTGCCAGCAGACTTGATTACATCTGGGAGGAGACCCAGTACTTC.

The chain recombines TRBV4-1 with TRBJ1-1, with unresolved D. The germline V gene encodes CDR1 MGHRA and CDR2 YSYEKL. V lost 2 bases, J lost 0 bases, and 7 bases lay in between. The CDR3 runs 14 residues. The CDR3 protein is CASSQPGMNTEAFF. The CDR3 coding sequence is TGCGCCAGCAGCCAACCCGGGATGAACACTGAAGCTTTCTTT.

This chain joins TRBV24-1 and TRBJ1-2; no reliable D call. The CDR3 sequence is 13 residues long. From germline, CDR1 is KGHDR and CDR2 SFDVKD. V was trimmed by 6 bases and J by 2 bases, leaving 9 bases between them. The CDR3 protein is CATSSPGNYGYTF. DNA for the CDR3: TGTGCCACCAGTTCCCCAGGAAACTATGGCTACACCTTC.

The gene calls are TRBV28 and TRBJ2-7; D is unclear. Germline CDR1 and CDR2: MDHEN and SYDVKM. The V gene lost 5 bases and the J gene lost 1 base, with 12 bases spanning the gap. The CDR3 has 14 residues. CDR3: CASSRLGSSYEQYF. CDR3 DNA: TGTGCCAGCAGTCGCTTGGGATCATCCTACGAGCAGTACTTC.

The genes are TRBV30 and TRBJ1-2; D uncertain. This CDR3 has 13 amino acids. Trimming shortened V by 2 bases and J by 5 bases, and 12 bases separated the two germline ends. Per the germline V gene, CDR1 is GTSNPN and CDR2 is SVGIG (reference sequence). The CDR3, as DNA: TGTGCCTGGAGTTATTCCATGGGTTATGGCTACACCTTC. Translated: CAWSYSMGYGYTF.

This clonotype was observed at least ten times. The chain combines TRBV3-1 with TRBJ2-7; D tentatively reads TRBD1 or TRBD2 (5 bases each). Trimming stripped 4 bases from V and 0 bases from J, with 10 bases between. The CDR3 spans 14 residues. From germline, CDR1 is LGHDT and CDR2 YNNKEL (reference sequence). CDR3 bases: TGTGCCAGCAGCCGATGGGGACCCTCCTACGAGCAGTACTTC. Amino acids: CASSRWGPSYEQYF.

The chain employs TRBV15 and TRBJ1-5; unclear D gene. CDR3 length equals 15 residues. Germline CDR1 is LNHNV and CDR2 is YYDKDF (reference sequence). V lost 1 base and J lost 7, with 14 bases in between. This CDR3 is CATSRARRADQPQHF. The CDR3 bases are TGTGCCACCAGCAGAGCCAGGAGGGCCGACCAGCCCCAGCATTTT.

This clonotype was detected many times. The chain recombines TRBV10-3 with TRBJ2-7, with TRBD2 matching 13 bases. The CDR3 is 17 residues long. The junction had 6 bases not matched to a gene; V was cut back by 0 bases and J by 4 bases. Germline CDR1 and CDR2: ENHRY and SYGVKD. The CDR3 sequence is CAISESRGTSGMYEQYF. The CDR3 nucleotides read TGTGCCATCAGTGAGTCGAGGGGGACTAGCGGGATGTACGAGCAGTACTTC.

The chain couples TRBV6-2 or TRBV6-3 to TRBJ2-5; 9 positions match TRBD2. Germline V gene lookup returns CDR1 MNHEY and CDR2 SVGEGT. The V and J ends lost 5 bases and 8 bases, in that order; junction bases with no gene match: 27. The CDR3 has 20 residues. CDR3 amino acids: CASSNKKRSSGNVPPETQYF. CDR3 coding DNA: TGTGCCAGCAGTAACAAAAAAAGGTCTAGCGGGAATGTGCCCCCGGAAACCCAGTACTTC.

This clonotype has more than one count but fewer than ten. The rearrangement links TRBV9 to TRBJ2-5, with a weak D call TRBD1 (6 bases). The CDR3 covers 16 residues. The V end was cut by 2 bases, the J end by 3 bases, with 17 bases between. Germline assignment: CDR1 SGDLS and CDR2 YYNGEE. The CDR3 coding sequence is TGTGCCAGCAGCGTGGGTTTCCAGGGACAAAAAGAGACCCAGTACTTC. It specifies CASSVGFQGQKETQYF. The whole variable domain, filled in from reference TRBV9 and TRBJ2-5, reads DSGVTQTPKHLITATGQRVTLRCSPRSGDLSVYWYQQSLDQGLQFLIQYYNGEERAKGNILERFSAQQFPDLHSELNLSSLELGDSALYFCASSVGFQGQKETQYFGPGTRLLVL.

The chain carries TRBV18 and TRBJ2-7, with 12 bases identical to TRBD2. V dropped 3 bases and J dropped 5; count of bases not matched to a gene: 11. This CDR3 contains 17 residues. Per germline, CDR1 KGHSH and CDR2 LQKENI. CDR3 protein: CASSPTKLAGGPDEQYF. The CDR3 bases are TGTGCCAGCTCACCGACTAAACTAGCGGGAGGACCCGACGAGCAGTACTTC. Full variable domain (remainder filled in from reference TRBV18 and TRBJ2-7): NAGVMQNPRHLVRRRGQEARLRCSPMKGHSHVYWYRQLPEEGLKFMVYLQKENIIDESGMPKERFSAEFPKEGPSILRIQQVVRGDSAAYFCASSPTKLAGGPDEQYFGPGTRLTVT.